A single sample gave rise to the 32 T cell receptor beta chains below, sequenced in a study of Graves' ophthalmopathy and Graves' hyperthyroidism. Amplification from RNA transcripts yielded the TCR beta CDR3 regions. HTBI primers served in a first-round RT-PCR, which a second-round multiplex PCR followed. MiXCR, applied by TCRdb to the multiplex PCR reads, yields one record per CDR3 protein. The sample records over 650,000 distinct CDR3 sequences, about two fifths being singletons. Sequenced material: peripheral blood. The receptors come from an adult man with Graves' ophthalmopathy.

This clonotype was counted many times. The CDR3: CASSPTRRYTEAFF. The CDR3 DNA follows: TGTGCCAGCAGTCCGACCCGGAGGTACACTGAAGCTTTCTTT. The rearrangement links TRBV12-3 or TRBV12-4 to TRBJ1-1; D not resolved. Deletions cut 5 bases from V and 3 bases from J, with 13 bases between. The CDR3 consists of 14 residues.

This clonotype has only a few counts. This chain connects TRBV10-2 to TRBJ1-1; D remains ambiguous. Per the germline V gene, CDR1 is WSHSY and CDR2 is SAAADI. The CDR3 has 12 amino acids. The ends were cut back, 0 bases at V and 8 bases at J, with 7 bases in the middle. CDR3 sequence: CASSESMAEAFF. CDR3 sequence (DNA): TGCGCCAGCAGTGAGTCCATGGCCGAAGCTTTCTTT.

The V call is TRBV20-1, the J call TRBJ1-2; the match to TRBD1 covers 9 bases. The CDR3 consists of 12 residues. CDR1 is DFQATT and CDR2 is SNEGSKA in the germline V gene (reference sequence). The J segment lost 7 bases and the V segment lost 3 bases, leaving 3 bases of the junction unmatched. As DNA, the CDR3 is TGCAGTGCTAGTAACAGGGGGCTTGGCTACACCTTC. The encoded protein is CSASNRGLGYTF.

Points on this clonotype: A clone one base away is much larger, so this may be a read error. The CDR3 bases are TGTGCCAGCAGCCAAGTTGTAGCCCTCGAGCAGTACTTC. Protein sequence: CASSQVVALEQYF. This chain uses TRBV4-2 with TRBJ2-7, with no clear D. CDR3 length equals 13 residues. V gave up 1 base and J gave up 6 bases, with 10 bases separating them. Germline V CDR1 and CDR2: LGHNA, YNFKEQ.

In this sample, this clonotype turned up many times. This CDR3 reads CASSLGGAGQLFF. The CDR3 coding sequence is TGTGCCAGCAGCTTAGGGGGTGCAGGACAGCTGTTTTTT. The rearrangement joins TRBV7-9 to TRBJ1-4; a weak D match, TRBD1 (6 bases). The length of the CDR3 is 13 residues. V lost 1 base to trimming and J lost 14 bases, with 14 bases between them. Germline CDR1 reads SEHNR; CDR2 reads FQNEAQ (reference sequence).

This clonotype has more than one count but fewer than ten. This chain joins TRBV29-1 and TRBJ2-3; 10 bases fit TRBD2. CDR3 length: 15 residues. V gave up 3 bases and J gave up 5 bases; unmatched junction bases: 8. Germline assignment: CDR1 SQVTM and CDR2 ANQGSEA. The CDR3 DNA reads as TGCAGCGTTGACTCCAGCGGGGGGGCCCGAGATACGCAGTATTTT. Its translation: CSVDSSGGARDTQYF.

The CDR3 here is CSLGQTTSYEQYF. The CDR3 DNA is TGCAGCTTGGGACAAACGACCTCCTACGAGCAGTACTTC. The chain is built from TRBV29-1 and TRBJ2-7; a weak D match, TRBD1 (6 bases). The V end was cut by 8 bases, the J end by 0 bases, with 14 bases between. Germline assignment: CDR1 SQVTM and CDR2 ANQGSEA. The CDR3 extends over 13 amino acids.

The rearrangement links TRBV25-1 to TRBJ2-7; 8 bases agree with TRBD2. The CDR3 runs to 12 residues. CDR1 is MGHDK and CDR2 is SYGVNS in the germline V gene. The CDR3 bases are TGTGCTAGTGACGGGAGGGGTTACGAGCAGTACTTC. Protein product: CASDGRGYEQYF.

This rearrangement joins TRBV6-1 to TRBJ1-2, with no clear D. V was trimmed by 3 bases and J by 8 bases, leaving 7 bases between them. The CDR3 sequence is 11 residues long. Germline V gene data show CDR1 as MNHNS and CDR2 as SASEGT. The CDR3 nucleotides read TGTGCCAGCAGTGATTGGAGAGGCTACACCTTC. Its translation: CASSDWRGYTF.

This clonotype is a singleton in its sample. The chain is built from TRBV15 and TRBJ1-1; possibly TRBD1 for D (5 bases). The CDR3 is 14 residues long. The germline V and J ends were trimmed by 5 bases and 8 bases, with 18 bases remaining between them. CDR1 LNHNV and CDR2 YYDKDF come from the germline V gene (reference sequence). The CDR3 is CATSPRSSGQEAFF. The CDR3 DNA is TGTGCCACCAGCCCCCGCAGCTCGGGGCAGGAAGCTTTCTTT.

The V and J genes are TRBV10-3 and TRBJ2-5; 12 bases line up with TRBD2. Germline V gene sequence: CDR1 ENHRY, CDR2 SYGVKD. The CDR3 covers 13 residues. V dropped 11 bases and J dropped 7; count of bases not matched to a gene: 8. The CDR3 DNA follows: TGTGCCTCCCTAGCGGGAGGGCCCGGGACCCAGTACTTC. Encoded protein: CASLAGGPGTQYF.

This clonotype was counted many times. The rearrangement uses TRBV7-9 and TRBJ2-5; no reliable D call. The CDR3 has 10 amino acids. The germline gives CDR1 SEHNR, CDR2 FQNEAQ (reference sequence). V was cut by 3 bases and J by 7 bases, with 3 bases left in between. Written as DNA, the CDR3 is TGTGCCAGCAGCTTCGGGACCCAGTACTTC. As protein: CASSFGTQYF.

The sample holds many counts of this clonotype. The rearrangement joins TRBV5-1 to TRBJ2-5; D is possibly TRBD1 (6 bases). V gave up 4 bases and J gave up 7 bases, with 14 bases separating them. CDR1 and CDR2 from the germline V gene are SGHRS and YFSETQ. The CDR3 has 13 residues. The CDR3 DNA follows: TGCGCCAGCAGCCCCTTGCAGGGGTCGACCCAGTACTTC. Its protein product is CASSPLQGSTQYF.

This clonotype was counted ten times or more. V and J are TRBV4-2 and TRBJ2-7; 9 nucleotides line up with TRBD1. The length of the CDR3 is 14 residues. J gave up 5 bases and V 3 bases, and 5 bases lay outside the gene matches. The germline gives CDR1 LGHNA, CDR2 YNFKEQ. CDR3 loop: CASSHRDRDHEQYF. The CDR3 DNA reads as TGTGCCAGCAGCCACCGGGACAGGGACCACGAGCAGTACTTC.

In its sample, this clonotype was seen a few times. A much larger clone lies a single base off, so this may be a read error. This CDR3 fails to terminate in the conserved phenylalanine or tryptophan, so it likely reflects a read error. The chain uses TRBV20-1 and TRBJ1-1; D not resolved. Germline V gives CDR1 DFQATT, CDR2 SNEGSKA (reference sequence). V was clipped by 4 bases and J by 1 base, with 10 bases between them. This CDR3 is 13 amino acids long. The CDR3 protein is CSAMTRENTEAFL. In DNA, the CDR3 is TGCAGTGCTATGACCAGAGAGAACACTGAAGCTTTCCTT.

This clonotype was counted at least ten times. The chain combines TRBV7-8 with TRBJ1-5, with TRBD1 matching over 7 bases. The CDR3 length is 16 residues. Germline CDR1 and CDR2: SGHVS and FQNEAQ. Losses at the gene ends were 5 bases for V and 0 bases for J; bases not matched to a gene: 7. CDR3 residues: CASSPRTGRSNQPQHF. CDR3 DNA: TGTGCCAGCAGCCCGCGGACAGGACGTAGCAATCAGCCCCAGCATTTT.

This clonotype was observed a few times. The J gene is TRBJ2-7, the V gene TRBV12-3 or TRBV12-4, with D unclear. With 5 bases removed from V and 6 bases from J, the gap between germline ends came to 11 bases. The CDR3 runs to 12 residues. The CDR3 loop reads CASSRPSGEQYF. CDR3 nucleotides: TGTGCCAGCAGTCGCCCCTCGGGCGAGCAGTACTTC.

Notes on this clonotype: Since a much larger clone is just one base distant, this may be a read error. The V and J genes are TRBV2 and TRBJ1-3, with 9 positions matching TRBD1. Trimming removed 8 bases from V and 3 bases from J; junction bases left unmatched: 8. Germline V gene sequence: CDR1 SNHLY, CDR2 FYNNEI. The CDR3 spans 15 residues. The CDR3 loop reads CASGMTGGSGNTIYF. CDR3 nucleotide sequence: TGTGCCAGCGGCATGACAGGGGGAAGTGGAAACACCATATATTTT.

A word on this clonotype: This may be a read error, as it is one base from a much larger clone. This sequence joins TRBV7-9 and TRBJ1-2; D not certain. Germline assignment: CDR1 SEHNR and CDR2 FQNEAQ (reference sequence). This CDR3 is built from 14 residues. Trimming removed 1 base at V and 3 bases at J, with 9 bases between. CDR3 DNA: TGTGCCAGCAGCTTAGGCCCCCAGGACTATGGCTACACCTTC. It translates to CASSLGPQDYGYTF.

This clonotype was counted only a few times. The chain links TRBV12-3 or TRBV12-4 to TRBJ1-2; D remains ambiguous. The CDR3 is 13 amino acids. The V end lost 7 bases, the J end lost 2 bases, and 11 bases lay between the germline ends. This CDR3 reads CASTLGGNYGYTF. DNA for the CDR3: TGTGCCAGCACCTTGGGAGGGAACTATGGCTACACCTTC.

This clonotype was recorded at least ten times. The chain links TRBV15 to TRBJ2-7; D is unclear. V lost 3 bases and J lost 2, with 17 bases in between. Looked up from germline, CDR1 is LNHNV and CDR2 is YYDKDF (reference sequence). This CDR3 has 16 amino acids. For the CDR3, the DNA is TGTGCCACCAGCAGTAGGTCCGATCAAACTACCTACGAGCAGTACTTC. Translating it yields CATSSRSDQTTYEQYF.

This clonotype has ten or more counts. The chain combines TRBV12-3 or TRBV12-4 with TRBJ1-6; D unresolved. The CDR3 loop spans 13 amino acids. The V end was cut by 5 bases, the J end by 9 bases, with 11 bases between. Here the CDR3 reads CASSRLEGSPLHF. The CDR3 DNA reads as TGTGCCAGCAGTCGCCTCGAGGGTTCACCCCTCCACTTT.

This clonotype was seen at least ten times. The chain combines TRBV13 with TRBJ2-5, with D maybe TRBD1 (6 bases). Trimming removed 4 bases at V and 6 bases at J, with 9 bases between. The CDR3 has 12 amino acids. From germline, CDR1 is PRHDT and CDR2 FYEKMQ (reference sequence). The CDR3 protein is CASSSGGQTQYF. CDR3 bases: TGTGCCAGCAGCTCTGGGGGCCAGACCCAGTACTTC.

As concerns this clonotype: Because the CDR3 is missing its conserved closing phenylalanine or tryptophan, this is likely a read error. The chain uses TRBV10-3 and TRBJ2-7; D is unclear. V lost 10 bases, J lost 3 bases, and 16 bases lay in between. The CDR3 consists of 13 residues. Germline values: CDR1 ENHRY, CDR2 SYGVKD. The CDR3 sequence: CASSPSYYYEQYL. The CDR3 DNA follows: TGTGCCAGCAGCCCCTCTTATTACTACGAGCAGTACCTC.

This clonotype was picked up many times. The chain combines TRBV7-8 with TRBJ1-2, with 8 bases aligning to TRBD1. V dropped 5 bases and J dropped 1; count of bases not matched to a gene: 15. The germline CDR1 and CDR2 sequences are SGHVS and FQNEAQ. There are 18 residues in the CDR3. The CDR3 protein is CASSPRLRRTGFNYGYTF. CDR3 nucleotides: TGTGCCAGCAGCCCCCGGTTGAGAAGGACAGGGTTTAACTATGGCTACACCTTC. The variable domain in full, with the rest retrieved from reference TRBV7-8 and TRBJ1-2, is GAGVSQSPRYKVAKRGQDVALRCDPISGHVSLFWYQQALGQGPEFLTYFQNEAQLDKSGLPSDRFFAERPEGSVSTLKIQRTQQEDSAVYLCASSPRLRRTGFNYGYTFGSGTRLTVV.

This clonotype has a count of ten or more. V usage is TRBV12-3 or TRBV12-4 and J usage is TRBJ1-1, with TRBD1 matching 9 bases. After removal of 5 bases from V and 5 bases from J, the junction contained 6 bases not matched to a gene. CDR3 length: 14 amino acids. This CDR3 reads CASSPSDRGTEAFF. CDR3 sequence (DNA): TGTGCCAGCAGTCCATCGGACAGGGGAACTGAAGCTTTCTTT.

A remark on this clonotype: One end of the junction fails to match germline, which may point to a read error. The chain has TRBV15 and TRBJ1-1, with D unclear. Germline CDR1 reads LNHNV; CDR2 reads YYDKDF (reference sequence). CDR3 length: 14 amino acids. The CDR3 sequence is CASSQDWWDTEAFF. The CDR3 coding sequence is TGTGCCAGCAGCCAAGATTGGTGGGACACTGAAGCTTTCTTT.

This clonotype was found once. The chain couples TRBV2 to TRBJ1-1; 8 bases align to TRBD1. There are 13 residues in the CDR3. After removal of 6 bases from V and 11 bases from J, the junction contained 11 bases not matched to a gene. Germline CDR1 reads SNHLY; CDR2 reads FYNNEI. The CDR3 nucleotides read TGTGCCAGCAGCCAGACCGAGGACAGGGAGGCTTTCTTT. Translated: CASSQTEDREAFF.

This rearrangement joins TRBV27 to TRBJ2-7; 13 bases fit TRBD2. The V segment lost 6 bases and the J segment 2 bases; nucleotides outside the gene matches: 7. Germline CDR1 MNHEY, CDR2 SMNVEV (reference sequence). The CDR3 runs 16 residues. The CDR3 loop reads CASSLGTSGAAYEQYF. CDR3 bases: TGTGCCAGCAGCCTCGGGACTAGCGGGGCTGCCTACGAGCAGTACTTC.

The genes are TRBV11-2 and TRBJ2-7, with 12 bases matching TRBD1. Looked up from germline, CDR1 is SGHAT and CDR2 is FQNNGV. The ends lost 5 bases at V and 4 bases at J; junction bases unmatched: 6. The CDR3 runs 15 residues. The CDR3 coding sequence is TGTGCCAGCAGCCCGGGACAGGGGGCGCGTTACGAGCAGTACTTC. The encoded protein is CASSPGQGARYEQYF. The whole variable domain, remainder taken from reference TRBV11-2 and TRBJ2-7, is EAGVAQSPRYKIIEKRQSVAFWCNPISGHATLYWYQQILGQGPKLLIQFQNNGVVDDSQLPKDRFSAERLKGVDSTLKIQPAKLEDSAVYLCASSPGQGARYEQYFGPGTRLTVT.

This clonotype has a count of ten or more. The CDR3 loop is CATSRAAGSNQPQHF. DNA for the CDR3: TGTGCCACCAGCAGAGCGGCAGGGTCTAATCAGCCCCAGCATTTT. The chain couples TRBV15 to TRBJ1-5, with D maybe TRBD1 (5 bases). Germline assignment: CDR1 LNHNV and CDR2 YYDKDF (reference sequence). Deletions cut 1 base from V and 4 bases from J, with 11 bases between. The CDR3 extends over 15 amino acids.

Concerning this clonotype itself: Mismatch with germline at one junction end may stem from a read error. CDR3 residues: CASSYSTTSGSMKEQYF. The CDR3 DNA is TGTGCCAGCAGTTACTCGACGACTAGCGGGAGTATGAAGGAGCAGTACTTC. The gene calls are TRBV10-3 and TRBJ2-7; 12 nucleotides agree with TRBD2. CDR1 ENHRY and CDR2 SYGVKD come from the germline V gene. The length of the CDR3 is 17 residues.